This TCR beta chain originates from a study of human T cells and chemical hapten exposure. Noted time point: patch test 2, 6 weeks after DPC sensitization. Indicated treatment: therapeutic diphenylcyclopropenone sensitization with weekly scalp DPC. This clonotype has just a few counts. TCRdb re-analysed the RACE reads in MiXCR, keeping a single row per CDR3 protein. The sample lists over 70,000 distinct CDR3 sequences; around 10% were seen once. The ends were cut back, 6 bases at V and 4 bases at J, with 11 bases in the middle. CDR3 length equals 12 residues. Germline CDR1 SGHDT, CDR2 YYEEEE. The receptor comes from a young man with alopecia areata. Some clones in this sample may be carry-over from other donors' samples. This chain links TRBV5-6 with TRBJ2-7; D gene unclear. Source: whole blood, taken in connection with sensitization to the hapten diphenylcyclopropenone (DPC). CDR3 bases: TGTGCCAGCATGGGATGGGAATACGAGCAGTACTTC. As protein: CASMGWEYEQYF.